The rows below give T cell receptor beta chains drawn from one sample of a study of beta chain features in type 1 diabetes. The method was immunoSEQ multiplex PCR; TCRdb's version includes in-frame clones alone and lacks a portion of them. The sample consists of 250,000 to 350,000 clones, 12% to 15% of them appearing once. Sequenced material: central memory CD4+ T cells from blood. The source of these receptors is a man aged 25 to 45 in good health. CDR3s leave out the opening cysteine and the closing phenylalanine or tryptophan. The order of the fields is V gene, CDR3 protein.

TRBV19 | ASSKRNYGYT
TRBV19 | ASSTGQHYGYT
TRBV10-3 | AISESRGGHGGSSYEQY
TRBV6-6 | ASRGGDSNQPQH
TRBV5-4 | ASSPGWGQRNEQF
TRBV7-2 | ASSSGQELGELF
TRBV10-3 | AISLDRNQPQH
TRBV7-2 | ASSDRGVGEQF
TRBV5-1 | ASRITGVNYGYT
TRBV7-2 | ASSSRVGRGQPQH
TRBV7-9 | ASSQDRPGTANYGYT
TRBV23-1 | ASSQSRLAADTQY
TRBV29-1 | SVAFGTQY
TRBV7-2 | ASSFSGTGVGANVLT
TRBV6-5 | ASTSPDRGFKVQY
TRBV5-1 | ASSLATDTGELF
TRBV4-3 | ASSQNTGGYEQF
TRBV2 | ASSLGELYSYT
TRBV9 | ASSQQTSGGADTQY
TRBV2 | ASSLRNQGTDTQY
TRBV7-8 | ASSLTRDRGEQF
TRBV29-1 | SVAMVNEQF
TRBV11-3 | ASSPEGEQF